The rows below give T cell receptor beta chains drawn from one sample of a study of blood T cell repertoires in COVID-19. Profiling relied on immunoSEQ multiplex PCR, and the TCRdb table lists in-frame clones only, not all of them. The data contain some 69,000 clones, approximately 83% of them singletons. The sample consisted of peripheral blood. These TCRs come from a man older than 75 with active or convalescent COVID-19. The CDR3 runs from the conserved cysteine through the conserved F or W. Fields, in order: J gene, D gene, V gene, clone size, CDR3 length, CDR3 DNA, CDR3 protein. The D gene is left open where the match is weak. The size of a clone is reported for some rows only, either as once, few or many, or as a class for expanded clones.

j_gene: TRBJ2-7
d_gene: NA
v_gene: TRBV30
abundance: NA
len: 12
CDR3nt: TGTGCCTGGAGTCGCGGGGCCTACGAGCAGTACTTC
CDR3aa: CAWSRGAYEQYF

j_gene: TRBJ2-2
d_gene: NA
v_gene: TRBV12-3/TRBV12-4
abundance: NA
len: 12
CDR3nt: TGTGCCAGCAGTTTAGTATCCGGGGAGCTGTTTTTT
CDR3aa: CASSLVSGELFF

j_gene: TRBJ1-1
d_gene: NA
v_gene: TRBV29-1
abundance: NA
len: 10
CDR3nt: TGCAGCGTTCAACAGGCCGCAACTTTCTTT
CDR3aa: CSVQQAATFF

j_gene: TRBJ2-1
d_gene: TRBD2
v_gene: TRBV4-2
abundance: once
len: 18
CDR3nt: TGTGCCAGCAGCCAAGAGCCCATAACTAGCGGGAGACCGGGTGAGCAGTTCTTC
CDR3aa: CASSQEPITSGRPGEQFF

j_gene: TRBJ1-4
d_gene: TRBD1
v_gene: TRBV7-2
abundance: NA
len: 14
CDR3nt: TGTGCCAGCAGCTTGAGACAGGGTCTTGAAAAACTGTTTTTT
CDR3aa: CASSLRQGLEKLFF

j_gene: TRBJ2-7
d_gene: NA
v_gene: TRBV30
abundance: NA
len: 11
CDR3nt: TGTGCCTGGACTAGGAATTACGAGCAGTACTTC
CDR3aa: CAWTRNYEQYF

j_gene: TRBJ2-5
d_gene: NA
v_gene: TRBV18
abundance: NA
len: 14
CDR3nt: TGTGCCAGCTCAGCCGACAGGAACTGGGAGACCCAGTACTTC
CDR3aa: CASSADRNWETQYF

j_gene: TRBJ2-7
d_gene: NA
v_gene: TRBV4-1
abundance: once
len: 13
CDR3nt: TGCGCCAGCAGCCCCGGGGACTCCTACGAGCAGTACTTC
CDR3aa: CASSPGDSYEQYF

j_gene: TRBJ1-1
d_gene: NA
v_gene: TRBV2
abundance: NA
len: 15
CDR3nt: TGTGCCGGCCAGAGGGCAGGCCTACGGGGCACTGAAGCTTTCTTT
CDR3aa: CAGQRAGLRGTEAFF

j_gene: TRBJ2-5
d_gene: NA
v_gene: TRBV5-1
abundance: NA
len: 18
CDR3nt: TGCGCCAGCAGCTTGAGGCCTTACAGGAGAGACTACCAAGAGACCCAGTACTTC
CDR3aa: CASSLRPYRRDYQETQYF

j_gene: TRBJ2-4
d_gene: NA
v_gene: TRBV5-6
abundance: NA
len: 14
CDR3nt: TGTGCCAGCAGCTTTTCCCCCCCCAGTGACATTCAGTACTTC
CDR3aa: CASSFSPPSDIQYF

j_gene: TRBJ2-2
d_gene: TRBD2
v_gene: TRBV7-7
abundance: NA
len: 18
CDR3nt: TGTGCTAGCAGCTTAGCCCAGGGAGGGGTGAGGAACACCGGGGAGCTGTTTTTT
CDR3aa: CASSLAQGGVRNTGELFF

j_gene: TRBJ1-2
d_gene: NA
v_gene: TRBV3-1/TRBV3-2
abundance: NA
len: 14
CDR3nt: TGTGCCAGCAGCTTACGCCGTCGGGGGTATGGCTACACCTTC
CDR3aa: CASSLRRRGYGYTF

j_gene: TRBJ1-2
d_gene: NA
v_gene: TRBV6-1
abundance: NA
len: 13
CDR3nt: TGTGCCAGCAGTTCCACAGGGACCGGTGGCTACACCTTC
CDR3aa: CASSSTGTGGYTF

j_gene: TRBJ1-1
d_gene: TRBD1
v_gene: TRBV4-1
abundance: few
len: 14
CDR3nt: TGCGCCAGCTGTTGGGACAGGGAAAACACTGAAGCTTTCTTT
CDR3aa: CASCWDRENTEAFF

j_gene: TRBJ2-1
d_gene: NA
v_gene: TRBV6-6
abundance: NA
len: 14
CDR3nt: TGTGCCAGCAGTTACTCGACCAGCGGGAATGAGCAGTTCTTC
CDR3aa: CASSYSTSGNEQFF

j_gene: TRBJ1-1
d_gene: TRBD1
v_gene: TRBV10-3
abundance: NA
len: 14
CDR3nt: TGTGCCATCCAGGGGGAAGGGATGAACACTGAAGCTTTCTTT
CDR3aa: CAIQGEGMNTEAFF

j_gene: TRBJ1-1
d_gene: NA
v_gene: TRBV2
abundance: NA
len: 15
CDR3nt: TGTGCCAGCAGTGGGGCGCCCAGACCGAACACTGAAGCTTTTTTT
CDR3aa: CASSGAPRPNTEAFF

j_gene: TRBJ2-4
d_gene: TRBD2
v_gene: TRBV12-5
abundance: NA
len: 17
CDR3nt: TGTGCTAGTGGTTTGACGGCGGGAGGGGGTGCCAAAAACATTCAGTACTTC
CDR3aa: CASGLTAGGGAKNIQYF

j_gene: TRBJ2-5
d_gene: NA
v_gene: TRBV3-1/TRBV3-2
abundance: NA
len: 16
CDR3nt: TGTGCCAGCAGCCAAGTTACTCCGGGGGGCTCAGGAACCCAGTACTTC
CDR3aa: CASSQVTPGGSGTQYF

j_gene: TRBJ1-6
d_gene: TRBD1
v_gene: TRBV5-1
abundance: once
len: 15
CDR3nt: TGCGCCAGCAGCCCGGGACAGGGGAGTAATTCACCCCTCCACTTT
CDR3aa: CASSPGQGSNSPLHF

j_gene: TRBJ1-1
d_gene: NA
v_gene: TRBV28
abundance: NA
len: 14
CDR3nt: TGTGCCACCTCCAAAGGGGGGGAGGCAACTGAAGCTTTCTTT
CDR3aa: CATSKGGEATEAFF

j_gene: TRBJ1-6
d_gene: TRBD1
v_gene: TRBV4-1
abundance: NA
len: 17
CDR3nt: TGCGCCAGCAGCCAGGGTACAGGGGGCAGGAGGCTTTCACCCCTCCACTTT
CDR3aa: CASSQGTGGRRLSPLHF

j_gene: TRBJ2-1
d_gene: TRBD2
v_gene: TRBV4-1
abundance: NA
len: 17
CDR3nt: TGCGCCAGCAGCCCGGGACTAGCGGGACCATCAAGAATTGAGCAGTTCTTC
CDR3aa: CASSPGLAGPSRIEQFF

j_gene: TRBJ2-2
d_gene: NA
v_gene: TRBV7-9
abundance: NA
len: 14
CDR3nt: TGTGCCAGCAGCTTGGGGGGAACCATGGGGGAGCTGTTTTTT
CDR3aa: CASSLGGTMGELFF

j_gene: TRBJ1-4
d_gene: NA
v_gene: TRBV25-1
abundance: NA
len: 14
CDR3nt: TGTGCCAGCAGTGACCCGCAGGGTCGGGAAAAACTGTTTTTT
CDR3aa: CASSDPQGREKLFF

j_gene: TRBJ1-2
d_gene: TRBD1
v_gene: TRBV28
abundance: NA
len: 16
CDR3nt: TGTGCCAGCAGTCAAGGGACAGGAAGATCTCTCTATGGCTACACCTTC
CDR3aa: CASSQGTGRSLYGYTF

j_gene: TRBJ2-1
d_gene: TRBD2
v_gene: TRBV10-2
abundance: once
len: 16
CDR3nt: TGCGCCAGCAGTGACCCCGGGACTAGCGGCACCAATGAGCAGTTCTTC
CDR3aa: CASSDPGTSGTNEQFF

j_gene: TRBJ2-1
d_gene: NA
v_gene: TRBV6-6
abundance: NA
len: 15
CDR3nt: TGTGCCAGCAGTCCAGGACAGGGAGGGTACAATGAGCAGTTCTTC
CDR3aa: CASSPGQGGYNEQFF

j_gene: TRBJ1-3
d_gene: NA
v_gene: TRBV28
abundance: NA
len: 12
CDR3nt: TGTGCCAGCAGGGTCAGGGGAAACACCATATATTTT
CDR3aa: CASRVRGNTIYF

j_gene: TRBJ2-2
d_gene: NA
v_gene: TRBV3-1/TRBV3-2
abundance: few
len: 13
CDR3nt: TGTGCCAGCAGCCAACGGGGTGCCGGGGAGCTGTTTTTT
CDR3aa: CASSQRGAGELFF

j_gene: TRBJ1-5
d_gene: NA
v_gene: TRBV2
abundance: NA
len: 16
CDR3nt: TGTGCCAGCAGTGGTACAGGACGGAATAGCAATCAGCCCCAGCATTTT
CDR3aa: CASSGTGRNSNQPQHF